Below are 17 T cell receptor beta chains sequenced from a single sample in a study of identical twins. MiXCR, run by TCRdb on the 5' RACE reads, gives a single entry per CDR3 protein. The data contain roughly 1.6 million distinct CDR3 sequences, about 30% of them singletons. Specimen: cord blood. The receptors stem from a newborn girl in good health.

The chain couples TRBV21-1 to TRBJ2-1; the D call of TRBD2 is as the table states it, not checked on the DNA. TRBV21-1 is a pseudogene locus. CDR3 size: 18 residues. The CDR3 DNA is TGTGCCAGCAGCAAAATCGGGGCGGGAGAAGCCTCCTACAATGAGCAGTTCTTC. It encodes CASSKIGAGEASYNEQFF.

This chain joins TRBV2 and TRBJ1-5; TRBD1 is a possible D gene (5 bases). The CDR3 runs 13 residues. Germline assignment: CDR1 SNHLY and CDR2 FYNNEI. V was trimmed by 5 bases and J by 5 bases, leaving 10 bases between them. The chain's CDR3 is CASSPWDHQPQHF. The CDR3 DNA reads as TGTGCCAGCAGTCCCTGGGACCATCAGCCCCAGCATTTT. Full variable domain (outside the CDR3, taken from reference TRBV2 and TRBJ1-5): EPEVTQTPSHQVTQMGQEVILRCVPISNHLYFYWYRQILGQKVEFLVSFYNNEISEKSEIFDDQFSVERPDGSNFTLKIRSTKLEDSAMYFCASSPWDHQPQHFGDGTRLSIL.

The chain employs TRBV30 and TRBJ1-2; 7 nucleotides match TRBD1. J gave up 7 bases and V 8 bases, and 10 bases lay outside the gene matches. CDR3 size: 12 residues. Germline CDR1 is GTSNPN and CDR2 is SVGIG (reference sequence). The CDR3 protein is CARALRTGGYTF. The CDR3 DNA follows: TGTGCCCGGGCCCTTAGGACAGGTGGCTACACCTTC.

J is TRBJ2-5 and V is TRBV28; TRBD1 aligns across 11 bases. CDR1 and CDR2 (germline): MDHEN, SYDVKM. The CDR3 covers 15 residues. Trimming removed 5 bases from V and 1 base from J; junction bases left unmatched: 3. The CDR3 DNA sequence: TGTGCCAGCAGTGGACAGGGGGCATCCCAAGAGACCCAGTACTTC. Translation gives CASSGQGASQETQYF.

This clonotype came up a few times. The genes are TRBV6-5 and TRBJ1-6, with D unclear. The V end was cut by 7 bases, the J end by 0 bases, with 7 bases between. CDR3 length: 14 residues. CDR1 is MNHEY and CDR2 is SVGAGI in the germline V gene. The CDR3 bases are TGTGCCAGCAATCCGAACTCCTATAATTCACCCCTCCACTTT. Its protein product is CASNPNSYNSPLHF.

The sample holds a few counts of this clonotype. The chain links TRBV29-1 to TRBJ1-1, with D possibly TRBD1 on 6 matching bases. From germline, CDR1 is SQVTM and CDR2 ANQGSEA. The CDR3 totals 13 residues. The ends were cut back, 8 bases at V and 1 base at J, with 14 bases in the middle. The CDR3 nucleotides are TGCAGCTCCCGGTGGGGGCAGAACACTGAAGCTTTCTTT. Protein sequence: CSSRWGQNTEAFF.

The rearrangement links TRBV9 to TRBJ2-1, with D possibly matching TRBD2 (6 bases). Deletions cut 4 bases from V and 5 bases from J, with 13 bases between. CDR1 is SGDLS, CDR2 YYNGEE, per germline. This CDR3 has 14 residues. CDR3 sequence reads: CASSPREPHNEQFF. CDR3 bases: TGTGCCAGCAGCCCACGGGAGCCCCACAATGAGCAGTTCTTC.

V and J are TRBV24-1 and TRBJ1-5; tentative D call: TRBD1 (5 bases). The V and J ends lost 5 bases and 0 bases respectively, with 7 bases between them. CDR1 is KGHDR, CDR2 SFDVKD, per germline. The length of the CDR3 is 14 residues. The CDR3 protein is CATSGRGSNQPQHF. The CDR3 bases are TGTGCCACCAGTGGAAGGGGTAGCAATCAGCCCCAGCATTTT.

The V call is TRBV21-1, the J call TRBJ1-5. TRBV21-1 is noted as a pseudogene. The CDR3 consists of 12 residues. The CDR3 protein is CASSKELQPQHF. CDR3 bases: TGTGCCAGCAGCAAAGAGCTGCAGCCCCAGCATTTT.

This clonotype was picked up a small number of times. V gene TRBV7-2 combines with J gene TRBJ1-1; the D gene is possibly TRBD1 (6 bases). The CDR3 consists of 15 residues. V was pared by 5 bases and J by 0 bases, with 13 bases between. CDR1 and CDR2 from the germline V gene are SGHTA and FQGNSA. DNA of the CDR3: TGTGCCAGCAGCCCGACCAGGGGTATGAACACTGAAGCTTTCTTT. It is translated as CASSPTRGMNTEAFF. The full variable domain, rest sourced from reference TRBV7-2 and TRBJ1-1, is GAGVSQSPSNKVTEKGKDVELRCDPISGHTALYWYRQSLGQGLEFLIYFQGNSAPDKSGLPSDRFSAERTGGSVSTLTIQRTQQEDSAVYLCASSPTRGMNTEAFFGQGTRLTVV.

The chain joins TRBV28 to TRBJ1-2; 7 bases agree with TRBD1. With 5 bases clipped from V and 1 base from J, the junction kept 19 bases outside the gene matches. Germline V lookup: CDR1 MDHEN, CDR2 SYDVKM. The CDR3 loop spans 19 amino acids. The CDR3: CASSRSGFRTGEVNYGYTF. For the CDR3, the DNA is TGTGCCAGCAGTCGGTCGGGTTTTCGTACAGGGGAGGTTAACTATGGCTACACCTTC.

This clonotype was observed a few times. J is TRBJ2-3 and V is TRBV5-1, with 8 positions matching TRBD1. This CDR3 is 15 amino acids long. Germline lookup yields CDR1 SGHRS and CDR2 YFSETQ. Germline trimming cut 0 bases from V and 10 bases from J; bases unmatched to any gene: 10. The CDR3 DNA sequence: TGCGCCAGCAGCTTGGCATCCCGCACAGGGGGTTCGCAGTATTTT. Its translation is CASSLASRTGGSQYF.

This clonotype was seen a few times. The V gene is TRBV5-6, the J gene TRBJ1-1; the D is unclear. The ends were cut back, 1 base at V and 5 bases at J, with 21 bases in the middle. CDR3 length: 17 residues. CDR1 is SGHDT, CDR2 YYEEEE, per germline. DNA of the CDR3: TGTGCCAGCAGCTTGCTTGCAACGGGCGGGGAAAGGACTGAAGCTTTCTTT. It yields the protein CASSLLATGGERTEAFF.

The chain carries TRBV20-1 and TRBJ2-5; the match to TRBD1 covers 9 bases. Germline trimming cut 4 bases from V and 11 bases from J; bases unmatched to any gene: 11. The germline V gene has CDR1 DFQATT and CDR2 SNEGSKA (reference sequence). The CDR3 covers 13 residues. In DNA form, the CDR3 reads TGCAGTGCTACTGACAGGGGGGCCTACGGGCAGTACTTC. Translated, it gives CSATDRGAYGQYF.

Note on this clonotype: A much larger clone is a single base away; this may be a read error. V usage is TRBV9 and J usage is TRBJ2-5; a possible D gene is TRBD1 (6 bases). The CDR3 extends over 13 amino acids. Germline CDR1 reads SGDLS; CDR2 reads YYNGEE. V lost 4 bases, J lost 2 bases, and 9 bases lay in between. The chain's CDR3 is CASSHGQQETQYF. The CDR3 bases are TGTGCCAGCAGCCATGGACAGCAAGAGACCCAGTACTTC.

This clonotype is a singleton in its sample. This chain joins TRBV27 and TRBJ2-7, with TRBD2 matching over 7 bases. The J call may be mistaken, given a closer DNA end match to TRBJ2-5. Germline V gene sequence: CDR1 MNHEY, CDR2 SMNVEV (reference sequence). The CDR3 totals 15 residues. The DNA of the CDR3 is TGTGCCAGCAGTTTTGTTGGCGGGAGTCGGGAGACCCAGTACTTC. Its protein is CASSFVGGSRETQYF.

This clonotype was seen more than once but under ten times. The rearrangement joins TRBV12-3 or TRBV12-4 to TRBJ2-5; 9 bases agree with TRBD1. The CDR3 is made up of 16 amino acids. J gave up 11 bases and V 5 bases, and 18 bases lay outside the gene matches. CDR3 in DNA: TGTGCCAGCAGTCCCCGCACAGGGGGCGCTTACAATGAGCAGTACTTC. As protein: CASSPRTGGAYNEQYF.